Reported below is one T cell receptor (beta chain). This sample is part of a study of blood T cell repertoires in COVID-19. Turning to the study itself: Samples of COVID-19 (acute and convalescent) were obtained from the United States, Italy and Spain. Sample material is recorded as cDNA or gDNA derived from T cells, B-cell-depleted T cells, or PBMCs.

Original analysis: From reference gene primer amplification, estimates of nucleated cell counts were derived. Assay: immunoSEQ multiplex PCR; the TCRdb copy retains only in-frame clones and omits some. V, J and clone size are those of that table, while D and trimming were read from the DNA. This table has about 400,000 clones, roughly 90% appearing once. CDR1 and CDR2 (germline): MNHEY, SVGAGI. The CDR3 is made up of 15 amino acids. V shed 0 bases and J shed 3 bases, with 10 bases lying between them. The sequence derives from a woman in her 30s with acute or convalescent COVID-19. V and J are TRBV6-5 and TRBJ2-3; D is unresolved. Sequencing used peripheral blood. The CDR3 sequence is CASSYSPWATDTQYF. The CDR3 nucleotides are TGTGCCAGCAGTTACTCTCCCTGGGCAACAGATACGCAGTATTTT.